Only one count was recorded for the clone carrying this TCR beta chain. Its matching antigen is unknown. The data derive from a study of CD8+CD57+ T cells in acquired aplastic anemia. As for the study in general: Mean DNA quantity obtained from sorted CD4+ and CD8+ cells was 3 to 3.5 ug.

Overall study findings and caveats: Both patients and controls carried the same twenty-nine CD8+ CDR3 sequences.

TCR beta VDJ and CDR3 profiles were obtained from a genomic DNA template. From the reads, TCRdb called clonotypes with MiXCR, one entry per CDR3 protein. Of hundreds of thousands of distinct CDR3 sequences in the sample, around 68% are singletons; the top ten hold approximately 3.8%. Sequencing used sorted CD4+, CD8+, or CD8+CD57+ T cells (not recorded which) from PBMCs. This TCR came from a human donor in good health, serving as a control.

DNA of the CDR3: TGTGCCAGCAGCGAGAGCCAGAGTTACTCCTACGAGCAGTACTTC. As protein: CASSESQSYSYEQYF. The genes are TRBV2 and TRBJ2-7; no definite D call. Germline CDR1 is SNHLY and CDR2 is FYNNEI. The CDR3 runs to 15 residues. V was clipped by 6 bases and J by 0 bases, with 15 bases between them.